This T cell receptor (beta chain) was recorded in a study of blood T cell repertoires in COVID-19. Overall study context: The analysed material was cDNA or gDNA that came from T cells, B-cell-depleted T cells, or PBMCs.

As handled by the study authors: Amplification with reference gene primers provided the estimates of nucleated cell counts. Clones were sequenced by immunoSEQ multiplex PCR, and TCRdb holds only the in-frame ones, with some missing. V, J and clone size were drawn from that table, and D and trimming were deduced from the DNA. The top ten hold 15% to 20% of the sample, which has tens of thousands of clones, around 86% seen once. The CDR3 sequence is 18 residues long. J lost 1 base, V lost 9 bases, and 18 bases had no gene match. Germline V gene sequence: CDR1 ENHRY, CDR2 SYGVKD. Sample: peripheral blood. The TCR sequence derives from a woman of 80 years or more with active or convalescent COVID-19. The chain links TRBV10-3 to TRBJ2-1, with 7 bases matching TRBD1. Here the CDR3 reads CAIGISNQQGKSYNEQFF. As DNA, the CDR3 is TGTGCCATAGGGATAAGCAATCAACAGGGGAAGTCCTACAATGAGCAGTTCTTC.